This T cell receptor beta chain was identified during a study of Graves' ophthalmopathy and Graves' hyperthyroidism. The study enrolled ophthalmopathy donors with moderate-to-severe activity, CAS ≥3, NOSPECS ≥4 and duration under 3 months. It was from about 9.1 ml of fresh peripheral blood that the PBMCs came. V lost 0 bases and J lost 0; bases outside the gene matches: 7. CDR3 size: 19 residues. In germline, CDR1 is SQVTM, CDR2 ANQGSEA. As the template, RNA transcripts were used to amplify TCR beta CDR3 regions. Second-round multiplex PCR followed a first-round RT-PCR using HTBI primers. From the multiplex PCR reads, TCRdb called clonotypes with MiXCR, one entry per CDR3 protein. The profile shows more than 550,000 distinct CDR3 sequences, about 40% of them singletons.

This receptor was taken from an adult man with Graves' ophthalmopathy. V usage is TRBV29-1 and J usage is TRBJ2-6; 11 nucleotides align to TRBD1. Sequenced input: peripheral blood. The CDR3 DNA is TGCAGCGTTGAAGATATAGGACAGGGGGCGTTCTCTGGGGCCAACGTCCTGACTTTC. Its protein product is CSVEDIGQGAFSGANVLTF.